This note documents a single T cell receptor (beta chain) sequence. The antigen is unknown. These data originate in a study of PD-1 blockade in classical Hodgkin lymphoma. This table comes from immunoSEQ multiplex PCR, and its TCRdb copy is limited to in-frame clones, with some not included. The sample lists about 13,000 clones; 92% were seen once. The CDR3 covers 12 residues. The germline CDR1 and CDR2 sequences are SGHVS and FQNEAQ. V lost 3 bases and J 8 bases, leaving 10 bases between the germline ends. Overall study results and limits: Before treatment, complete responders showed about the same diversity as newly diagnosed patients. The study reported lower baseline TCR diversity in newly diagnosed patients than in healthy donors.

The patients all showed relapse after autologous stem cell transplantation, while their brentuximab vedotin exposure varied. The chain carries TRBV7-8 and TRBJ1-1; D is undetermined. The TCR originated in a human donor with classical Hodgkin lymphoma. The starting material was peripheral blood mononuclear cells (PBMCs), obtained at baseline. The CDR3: CASSFRAREAFF. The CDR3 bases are TGTGCCAGCAGCTTTCGGGCGAGGGAAGCTTTCTTT.